These 5 T cell receptor beta chains originate from one sample sequenced in a study of chemoradiotherapy in HPV16-positive cancers. This table comes from immunoSEQ multiplex PCR, and its TCRdb copy is limited to in-frame clones, with some not included. This sample has several thousand clones, with roughly 95% found just once. This sample was gathered from a patient who underwent chemoradiotherapy. The receptor set was obtained from a human donor with HPV-associated anogenital cancer.

The rearrangement joins TRBV28 to TRBJ1-5; 7 bases align to TRBD1. CDR3 size: 15 residues. The germline CDR1 and CDR2 sequences are MDHEN and SYDVKM. V lost 3 bases and J lost 6; bases outside the gene matches: 8. The CDR3 here is CASSFRGQSGQPQHF. CDR3 sequence (DNA): TGTGCCAGCAGTTTTAGGGGGCAGTCGGGTCAGCCCCAGCATTTT.

The V call is TRBV5-1, the J call TRBJ2-2; a possible D gene is TRBD1 (5 bases). Between the trimmed V and J ends, which lost 5 bases and 5 bases, there was a span of 25 bases. This CDR3 contains 18 residues. Germline CDR1 is SGHRS and CDR2 is YFSETQ. CDR3 sequence: CASRIGWGRYERTGELFF. The CDR3 DNA reads TGCGCCAGCAGGATTGGTTGGGGCCGTTATGAGAGAACCGGGGAGCTGTTTTTT.

CDR3 amino acids: CASTGGGENTEAFF. The CDR3 coding sequence is TGTGCCAGCACGGGAGGGGGCGAAAACACTGAAGCTTTCTTT. The chain is built from TRBV7-9 and TRBJ1-1; 7 nucleotides align to TRBD1. V dropped 7 bases and J dropped 2; count of bases not matched to a gene: 7. This CDR3 spans 14 amino acids. Germline loops: CDR1 SEHNR, CDR2 FQNEAQ (reference sequence).

The chain is built from TRBV18 and TRBJ2-7; 8 nucleotides match TRBD2. The germline gives CDR1 KGHSH, CDR2 LQKENI. V lost 3 bases to trimming and J lost 3 bases; unmatched junction nucleotides: 4. This CDR3 is 14 amino acids long. The CDR3 coding sequence is TGTGCCAGCTCACCCCGGGAGGGAATCTACGAGCAGTACTTC. Protein product: CASSPREGIYEQYF.

The CDR3 reads CAWSQGPGNTIYF. CDR3 nucleotides: TGTGCCTGGAGCCAAGGACCTGGAAACACCATATATTTT. V gene TRBV30 combines with J gene TRBJ1-3; no clear D gene. CDR3 length equals 13 residues. CDR1 GTSNPN and CDR2 SVGIG come from the germline V gene (reference sequence). Trimming took off 3 bases at V and 2 bases at J, with 8 bases between the two ends. Based on the CDR3 plus reference TRBV30 and TRBJ1-3, the full variable domain is SQTIHQWPATLVQPVGSPLSLECTVEGTSNPNLYWYRQAAGRGLQLLFYSVGIGQISSEVPQNLSASRPQDRQFILSSKKLLLSDSGFYLCAWSQGPGNTIYFGEGSWLTVV.